This TCR beta chain emerged from a study of regulatory T cells in long-lasting Graves disease (dated by TCRdb to 2020 to 2022). For the wider study: Patients with newly diagnosed Graves' disease had been on antithyroid drugs for under 3 months. A total of around 35 samples underwent TCR sequencing, from some 13 patients with persistent Graves' disease and 20 or so patients with newly diagnosed Graves' disease. Persistent Graves' disease patients were compared with newly diagnosed Graves' disease patients by peripheral blood TCR sequencing and RNA sequencing. The study was registered as a clinical trial and conducted in China.

This clonotype has more than one count but fewer than ten. Its antigen is currently not known. Qualities for individual bases were not recorded, and no much larger clone is one base off. Study-level results and caveats: As a limitation, the authors acknowledged that the small sample size may reduce accuracy. Only peripheral blood was studied, because thyroid tissue, the primary lesion, was inaccessible. Compared with newly diagnosed patients, persistent Graves' disease patients had lower TCR Shannon entropy and fewer highly expanded clones, which suggests clonal expansion. Sequencing and analysis were limited to the TCR beta chain. Preferential use of TRBV28, TRBJ1-2 and TRBJ2-5 was observed in persistent disease, whereas TRBV20-1 and TRBJ2-1 were favored in newly diagnosed disease. A larger number of public clonotypes was shared among persistent patients (under 3,000) than among newly diagnosed patients (about 990).

Per the publication, the time point label means: newly diagnosed GD, antithyroid drugs for less than 3 months. For both TCR sequencing and RNA sequencing, RNA was extracted from PBMCs using TRIzol. The diagnosis of Graves' disease was made according to American Thyroid Association guidelines. Patients were recruited from an endocrinology department in Xi'an, China. Each patient gave approximately 8.8 milliliters of peripheral blood, collected in an EDTA anticoagulant tube. Ficoll Paque Plus density gradient separation was used to isolate PBMCs, and no additional T cell sorting was done. An Agilent 2100 Bioanalyzer and agarose gel were used to assess RNA quality, and a NanoDrop 2000 was used to measure RNA concentration. Taken from the germline V gene, the CDR1 and CDR2 loops are SGDLS and YYNGEE. The CDR3, cysteine through phenylalanine, is 12 amino acids long. This entry keeps only the CDR3 DNA: 36 bases, framed from base 1. Trimming at the junction amounts to 0 bases on V and 6 bases on J, and the germline ends lie 5 bases apart.

Library construction relied on multiplex PCR. Sequencing took place on an Illumina HiSeq 4000. To build TCR beta libraries, CDR3 regions were amplified by Arm-PCR using iRepertoire HTBI primers. PCR products were gel purified before sequencing. In the original analysis: A total of roughly 67 TRBV and under 15 TRBJ segments were identified across samples and were used for gene usage analysis of CDR3 amino acid clonotypes. COPE and FqMerger were used to merge filtered high-quality paired reads into contigs. BLAST was used to align contigs to IMGT TRBV, TRBD and TRBJ reference genes, with CDR3 defined following IMGT. Any clonotype with a frequency above 0.1% was counted as a highly expanded clone. Shannon entropy served as the measure of repertoire diversity, while the Gini coefficient captured V-J evenness. Public clonotypes were defined as clonotypes shared by more than one individual. The raw public data were reprocessed by TCRdb itself: fastp quality trimming at Q25, MiXCR clonotype calling, in-frame beta chains only. One record per CDR3 amino acid sequence lists the most common genes and DNA. The authors' filters were not applied to this entry. For this sample the table gives 350,000 to 450,000 distinct CDR3 sequences, of which over 15% were detected only once. 30% of the sample goes to the ten largest clones.

In addition, the sample was reused for a study of T cells in Graves' hyperthyroidism and ophthalmopathy. That second publication adds: Graves' hyperthyroidism was defined as stable when no progression to ophthalmopathy occurred over 18 months of follow-up. Hyperthyroidism patients were aged 18 to 65 years and newly diagnosed, with disease duration of less than 2 months. Patients with uncontrolled infections, other autoimmune diseases, pregnancy or lactation were excluded. Diagnoses were based on clinical symptoms, serum thyroxine and TRAb, thyroid ultrasound and orbital computed tomography. For the first round of RT-PCR on the TCR CDR3, the HTBI primer set was used together with the Qiagen OneStep RT-PCR kit. Most expanded thyroid clonotypes (frequency above 0.001) were also detected in blood, suggesting blood repertoires may reflect thyroid immune responses. A 13 V-J signature model separated ophthalmopathy from stable hyperthyroidism, with just over 85% sensitivity and 81% to 83% specificity in cross-validation and 80%/75% in testing. In validation, the model predicted progression to ophthalmopathy a median of roughly 6.2 months before onset, with about 64% sensitivity and just under 75% specificity. TCR V-J signatures able to tell the groups apart were searched for in a discovery cohort of 90 to 100 patients, of whom about 40 had Graves' ophthalmopathy and about 60 had stable Graves' hyperthyroidism. Prospective prediction of ophthalmopathy was tested in an independent validation cohort consisting of some 18 hyperthyroidism patients and more than 15 patients who later progressed to ophthalmopathy. The 85 to 100 discovery patients were divided at random into training and test sets in a 7:3 ratio. In addition, the study compared T-cell repertoires in thyroid tissue and in blood from roughly 6 Graves' hyperthyroidism patients. After sampling, hyperthyroidism patients received methimazole starting at 30 mg daily, and ophthalmopathy patients received high-dose intravenous methylprednisolone. The libraries were constructed in a second round of multiplex PCR and then size-selected and purified. Libraries were sequenced paired-end with 100 bp reads on an Illumina HiSeq2000. SOAPnuke was used to process the raw data, with reads discarded if the reads contained adapters or uncalled bases, had a mean Phred below 15, or lacked an exact constant-primer or identifier match. High-quality paired reads were merged with COPE v1.2.5, and unique nucleotide sequences were defined as clonotypes. MiTCR v1.1 was used to align the clonotypes against IMGT TRBV, TRBD and TRBJ reference segments. The analysis included only V-J combinations with a frequency above 0.0001, which together covered 99% to 99.2% of the repertoires. A TCS score was defined as the ratio between F50 (clonal expansion) and ExV (chaos), using BLOSUM62-based TCRdist between CDR3 peptides within each V-J. Welch's t-statistics and random forest reduced 500 to 650 V-J features to around 14, which were used in a naive Bayes classifier (R e1071). No statistical method was used to set the sample size in advance, and investigators knew the group allocation. The paper describes TCR Vbeta CDR3 sequencing of 140 or so peripheral blood samples, made up of 43 ophthalmopathy patients, some 76 hyperthyroidism patients and 17 progressor patients.

The TCR was taken from a man aged 40-49 years with Graves disease. Donor details come from another sample of the same person, matched by shared clones. The specimen was peripheral blood mononuclear cells (PBMCs), collected at new diagnosis, from a patient treated with antithyroid drugs. The V gene is TRBV9 and the J gene is TRBJ2-3; confidence is insufficient to name the D gene. The sequenced DNA: TGTGCCAGCAGCGTAGTGGTGGATACGCAGTATTTT. Translated, this is CASSVVVDTQYF.